This T cell receptor beta chain was identified in a study of T cells in Graves' hyperthyroidism and ophthalmopathy. V was pared by 0 bases and J by 1 base, with 5 bases of the junction left unmatched. The CDR3 consists of 17 residues. The V gene's germline CDR1 is KGHSH and CDR2 LQKENI. Researchers amplified the TCR beta CDR3 regions from RNA transcripts. HTBI primers drove first-round RT-PCR of the TCR CDR3. Using its own MiXCR run on the multiplex PCR reads, TCRdb lists one record per CDR3 protein. The data contain roughly 740,000 distinct CDR3 sequences, about 16% of them singletons. V and J are TRBV18 and TRBJ2-2, with 7 bases identical to TRBD1. Sample: blood. This TCR was recovered from a man younger than 35 with Graves' hyperthyroidism. CDR3 in DNA: TGTGCCAGCTCACCACCCCCCCGGGACAGGAACACCGGGGAGCTGTTTTTT. It translates to CASSPPPRDRNTGELFF.